Following are 20 T cell receptor beta chains from one sample sequenced in a study of T cell responses to AZD1222 COVID-19 vaccine. Assay used: immunoSEQ multiplex PCR; TCRdb lists only in-frame clones, some missing. The sample holds 120,000 or so clones, 92% seen once. The starting material was peripheral blood, obtained on day 0 of AZD1222 vaccination. These receptors were obtained from an adult in good health.

The chain uses TRBV9 and TRBJ1-2; maybe TRBD1 (5 bases). CDR3 length: 17 residues. V lost 0 bases and J lost 5, with 20 bases in between. Germline V lookup: CDR1 SGDLS, CDR2 YYNGEE. The CDR3 loop reads CASSVEPAPGTLYGYTF. DNA of the CDR3: TGTGCCAGCAGCGTAGAACCAGCCCCCGGGACGCTGTATGGCTACACCTTC.

This chain connects TRBV28 to TRBJ1-2; 8 positions agree with TRBD1. Looked up from germline, CDR1 is MDHEN and CDR2 is SYDVKM. The length of the CDR3 is 12 residues. The V gene end was trimmed by 5 bases and the J gene end by 7 bases; junction bases not matched to a gene: 3. CDR3 in amino acids: CASSRQGFGYTF. The DNA for the CDR3 is TGTGCCAGCAGTCGACAGGGGTTTGGCTACACCTTC.

This chain uses TRBV7-8 with TRBJ2-2, with TRBD2 matching over 16 bases. Germline lookup yields CDR1 SGHVS and CDR2 FQNEAQ. The V gene end was trimmed by 5 bases and the J gene end by 4 bases; junction bases not matched to a gene: 13. CDR3 length equals 20 residues. The CDR3 loop is CASSTQPGLAGGLGTGELFF. In nucleotides, the CDR3 is TGTGCCAGCAGCACACAACCGGGACTAGCGGGAGGGCTGGGCACCGGGGAGCTGTTTTTT.

This clone appeared a single time. The J gene is TRBJ2-2, the V gene TRBV5-1; a weak D match, TRBD2 (6 bases). CDR1 is SGHRS and CDR2 is YFSETQ in the germline V gene. V was shortened by 1 base and J by 3 bases, with 13 bases between the two germline ends. CDR3 length: 16 amino acids. CDR3 coding DNA: TGCGCCAGCAGCTTGTTGGTGGGAGGTCACACCGGGGAGCTGTTTTTT. Residues: CASSLLVGGHTGELFF. Variable domain in full (rest from reference TRBV5-1 and TRBJ2-2): KAGVTQTPRYLIKTRGQQVTLSCSPISGHRSVSWYQQTPGQGLQFLFEYFSETQRNKGNFPGRFSGRQFSNSRSEMNVSTLELGDSALYLCASSLLVGGHTGELFFGEGSRLTVL.

A note on this clone: Distinct nucleotide sequences in the sample also encode this CDR3. The rearrangement links TRBV18 to TRBJ1-2; TRBD1 matches 8 bases. V dropped 3 bases and J dropped 2; count of bases not matched to a gene: 2. Germline values: CDR1 KGHSH, CDR2 LQKENI. CDR3 length: 14 amino acids. CDR3 sequence reads: CASSPDRANYGYTF. The CDR3 DNA reads TGTGCCAGCTCACCGGACAGGGCAAACTATGGCTACACCTTC.

The rearrangement uses TRBV19 and TRBJ1-5, with TRBD1 identical over 9 bases. The V and J ends lost 9 bases and 4 bases, in that order; junction bases with no gene match: 7. The CDR3 has 14 residues. Germline V CDR1 and CDR2: LNHDA, SQIVND (reference sequence). As DNA, the CDR3 is TGTGCCAGCAGGGACAGGGAGGGTAATCAGCCCCAGCATTTT. Protein: CASRDREGNQPQHF.

Written as DNA, the CDR3 is TGTGCCACGGCGACAGGCCGACGGGGGAATGAGCAGTTCTTC. As protein: CATATGRRGNEQFF. The V call is TRBV27, the J call TRBJ2-1, with D perhaps assigned TRBD1 or TRBD2 (6 bases each). CDR3 length: 14 residues. Trimming shortened V by 10 bases and J by 7 bases, and 20 bases separated the two germline ends. Germline V gives CDR1 MNHEY, CDR2 SMNVEV (reference sequence).

The chain couples TRBV27 to TRBJ2-5; TRBD2 is a possible D gene (5 bases). CDR1 is MNHEY and CDR2 is SMNVEV in the germline V gene (reference sequence). V lost 5 bases to trimming and J lost 2 bases, with 15 bases between them. This CDR3 comprises 15 residues. The CDR3 nucleotides are TGTGCCAGCAGTGCCCTTCCCGGGGTTCAAGAGACCCAGTACTTC. This gives the protein CASSALPGVQETQYF.

The V call is TRBV28, the J call TRBJ1-2; D is uncertain. The germline V gene encodes CDR1 MDHEN and CDR2 SYDVKM. V was pared by 6 bases and J by 1 base, with 15 bases between. This CDR3 has 15 residues. The CDR3 DNA reads as TGTGCCAGCAGAAGGAACAGACTAATTAACTATGGCTACACCTTC. Translated, it gives CASRRNRLINYGYTF.

This clone appeared a single time. The V call is TRBV15, the J call TRBJ1-1; D may be TRBD1 (6 bases). The CDR3 runs 16 residues. With 3 bases removed from V and 4 bases from J, the gap between germline ends came to 18 bases. Germline CDR1 reads LNHNV; CDR2 reads YYDKDF (reference sequence). The DNA for the CDR3 is TGTGCCACCAGCAGTTCCGTTTTAGGGGGTTTCACTGAAGCTTTCTTT. Residues: CATSSSVLGGFTEAFF.

The chain recombines TRBV7-9 with TRBJ1-2; the D gene is possibly TRBD1 (5 bases). Per the germline V gene, CDR1 is SEHNR and CDR2 is FQNEAQ (reference sequence). Deletions cut 4 bases from V and 3 bases from J, with 12 bases between. The CDR3 loop spans 14 amino acids. CDR3 sequence: CASSSSRGDYGYTF. CDR3 in DNA: TGTGCCAGCAGCTCGTCAAGAGGGGACTATGGCTACACCTTC.

This clone showed up just once. The rearrangement joins TRBV9 to TRBJ2-1, with a tentative D call TRBD2 (6 bases). The germline V and J ends were trimmed by 4 bases and 4 bases, with 12 bases remaining between them. This CDR3 has 14 residues. In germline, CDR1 is SGDLS, CDR2 YYNGEE. CDR3 in amino acids: CASSPRLVYNEQFF. CDR3 bases: TGTGCCAGCAGCCCAAGACTAGTTTACAATGAGCAGTTCTTC. The whole variable domain, filled in from reference TRBV9 and TRBJ2-1, reads DSGVTQTPKHLITATGQRVTLRCSPRSGDLSVYWYQQSLDQGLQFLIQYYNGEERAKGNILERFSAQQFPDLHSELNLSSLELGDSALYFCASSPRLVYNEQFFGPGTRLTVL.

This chain connects TRBV29-1 to TRBJ1-2; D possibly corresponds to TRBD1 (6 bases). CDR1 is SQVTM, CDR2 ANQGSEA, per germline. With 4 bases removed from V and 0 bases from J, the gap between germline ends came to 9 bases. The CDR3 length is 13 residues. DNA of the CDR3: TGCAGCGTTGTCACAGGGACTAACTATGGCTACACCTTC. It codes for CSVVTGTNYGYTF.

This clone appeared once. The CDR3 DNA follows: TGTGCCAGCAGTTACAGACCCGGACTAGCCGATGAGCAGTTCTTC. Encoded protein: CASSYRPGLADEQFF. The V and J genes are TRBV6-5 and TRBJ2-1, with 8 bases matching TRBD2. The CDR3 runs 15 residues. The ends lost 2 bases at V and 8 bases at J; junction bases unmatched: 8. Germline V gives CDR1 MNHEY, CDR2 SVGAGI.

The genes are TRBV5-1 and TRBJ1-1; 9 positions match TRBD1. Germline values: CDR1 SGHRS, CDR2 YFSETQ. CDR3 size: 16 residues. V lost 3 bases and J lost 4; bases outside the gene matches: 10. CDR3 DNA: TGCGCCAGCAGCTCTTATCCGGGACAGGGTTCCACTGAAGCTTTCTTT. Translating it yields CASSSYPGQGSTEAFF.

The chain combines TRBV29-1 with TRBJ1-3; 9 bases fit TRBD1. This CDR3 comprises 16 residues. Germline CDR1 is SQVTM and CDR2 is ANQGSEA. V shed 0 bases, J shed 1 base, and the junction held 4 bases outside the gene matches. The CDR3 sequence is CSVEDRGQGSGNTIYF. The CDR3 DNA is TGCAGCGTTGAAGATCGGGGACAGGGTTCTGGAAACACCATATATTTT.

This clone was observed a handful of times. The genes are TRBV18 and TRBJ1-1; 11 positions agree with TRBD1. The CDR3 loop spans 17 amino acids. With 3 bases clipped from V and 0 bases from J, the junction kept 6 bases outside the gene matches. CDR1 and CDR2 from the germline V gene are KGHSH and LQKENI. This CDR3 reads CASSPGQGAPMNTEAFF. The CDR3, as DNA: TGTGCCAGCTCACCCGGACAGGGGGCTCCGATGAACACTGAAGCTTTCTTT. Using reference TRBV18 and TRBJ1-1 for the parts outside the CDR3, the full variable domain is NAGVMQNPRHLVRRRGQEARLRCSPMKGHSHVYWYRQLPEEGLKFMVYLQKENIIDESGMPKERFSAEFPKEGPSILRIQQVVRGDSAAYFCASSPGQGAPMNTEAFFGQGTRLTVV.

This chain connects TRBV9 to TRBJ1-2, with D maybe TRBD1 (5 bases). V was clipped by 4 bases and J by 2 bases, with 15 bases between them. CDR3 size: 15 residues. Germline V gives CDR1 SGDLS, CDR2 YYNGEE. CDR3 sequence reads: CASSSGGGRNYGYTF. The CDR3 bases are TGTGCCAGCAGCTCGGGGGGAGGCAGGAACTATGGCTACACCTTC. Full variable domain (outside the CDR3, taken from reference TRBV9 and TRBJ1-2): DSGVTQTPKHLITATGQRVTLRCSPRSGDLSVYWYQQSLDQGLQFLIQYYNGEERAKGNILERFSAQQFPDLHSELNLSSLELGDSALYFCASSSGGGRNYGYTFGSGTRLTVV.

The chain couples TRBV28 to TRBJ1-2; no reliable D call. V was pared by 5 bases and J by 1 base, with 11 bases between. This CDR3 has 14 residues. CDR1 is MDHEN and CDR2 is SYDVKM in the germline V gene. CDR3 sequence (DNA): TGTGCCAGCAGTCCTTCAAGCCTTAACTATGGCTACACCTTC. Translating it yields CASSPSSLNYGYTF.

The sample holds one count of this clone. V gene TRBV28 combines with J gene TRBJ2-5; 10 bases line up with TRBD1. Germline V gives CDR1 MDHEN, CDR2 SYDVKM. The CDR3 has 14 amino acids. Trimming at V came to 4 bases and at J to 6 bases, leaving 5 bases not matched to a gene. This chain's CDR3 is CASSSTGGAKTQYF. The CDR3 region has the DNA TGTGCCAGCAGTTCGACAGGGGGCGCGAAGACCCAGTACTTC.